This T cell receptor (beta chain) was found in a study of T cells in Graves' hyperthyroidism and ophthalmopathy (dated by TCRdb to between 2019 and 2020). Broadly, across the study: Peripheral blood was sampled at the time of initial diagnosis, prior to any treatment. After blood sampling, hyperthyroidism patients were treated with methimazole at a starting dose of 30 mg daily, and ophthalmopathy patients were treated with high-dose intravenous methylprednisolone. The paper describes TCR Vbeta CDR3 sequencing of more than 120 peripheral blood samples, made up of fewer than 50 ophthalmopathy patients, some 76 hyperthyroidism patients and roughly 17 progressor patients. In over five Graves' hyperthyroidism patients, the study also compared T-cell repertoires from thyroid tissue with T-cell repertoires from blood. Whether ophthalmopathy could be predicted prospectively was tested in an independent validation cohort made up of approximately 19 hyperthyroidism patients plus 17 patients who later progressed to ophthalmopathy. The 80 to 100 discovery patients were randomly divided into training and test sets at a 7:3 ratio. TCR V-J signatures able to tell the groups apart were searched for in a discovery cohort of some 97 patients, of whom fewer than 45 had Graves' ophthalmopathy and 57 had stable Graves' hyperthyroidism. The paper's findings and limits, for the study overall: No statistical method was used to fix the sample size in advance, and group allocation was not hidden from the investigators. Blood samples also contained most of the expanded thyroid clonotypes (frequency above 0.001), which suggests that blood repertoires may reflect thyroid immune responses. In validation, the model predicted progression to ophthalmopathy with over 65% sensitivity and 72.22% specificity, a median of roughly seven months before onset. A model built on a 13 V-J signature distinguished ophthalmopathy from stable hyperthyroidism, reaching 85% to 90% sensitivity and 81.08% specificity in cross-validation and 80%/75% in testing.

Spanning cysteine to phenylalanine, the CDR3 consists of 12 amino acids. Kept here is only the CDR3 DNA, which spans 36 bases and is read in frame from base 1. Relative to germline, V is 0 bases shorter and J is 12 bases shorter, with 9 bases between their ends. The germline V gene yields SGHVS for CDR1 and FNYEAQ for CDR2. The TCR beta CDR3 regions were amplified from the RNA transcripts. The first round of RT-PCR for the TCR CDR3 was performed with the HTBI primer set and the Qiagen OneStep RT-PCR kit. Libraries were constructed in a second round of multiplex PCR, after which size selection and purification were carried out. Sequencing of the libraries was done on an Illumina HiSeq2000 using paired-end 100 bp reads. Concerning the study's data processing: SOAPnuke was used to process the raw data, removing reads that contained adapters or uncalled bases, had a mean Phred below 15, or lacked an exact match to the constant primer or identifier. COPE v1.2.5 was used to merge the high-quality paired reads, and each unique nucleotide sequence was defined as a clonotype. MiTCR v1.1 was used to align clonotypes to the IMGT TRBV, TRBD and TRBJ reference segments. Analysis was restricted to V-J combinations with a frequency above 0.0001, which covered over 98% of repertoires. A TCS score was defined as the ratio of F50 (clonal expansion) to E x V (chaos), with BLOSUM62-based TCRdist applied between CDR3 peptides within each V-J. Welch's t-statistics and random forest reduced fewer than 550 V-J features to 13, which were used in a naive Bayes classifier (R e1071). TCRdb's own reprocessing of the public reads used fastp at Q25 and MiXCR and kept productive beta chains. Here each entry gathers all rows of one CDR3 protein and keeps the most common genes and DNA. TCRdb, not the authors, supplied the V and J calls. The sample has 690,000 or so distinct CDR3 sequences on record, roughly a sixth of them singletons. The leading ten clones occupy approximately 15% of the sample.

This clonotype was seen at least ten times. Its binding antigen is unknown. Per-nucleotide qualities are absent, and no much larger clonotype sits a single base away. Hyperthyroidism patients were newly diagnosed, had a disease duration of under 2 months, and were aged 18 to 65 years. Patients with uncontrolled infections, other autoimmune diseases, pregnancy or lactation were excluded. Diagnoses were established on the basis of clinical symptoms, serum thyroxine and TRAb, thyroid ultrasound, and orbital computed tomography. For progressor patients, blood was drawn at the first diagnosis of hyperthyroidism, before any ophthalmopathy symptoms had appeared. PBMCs were separated from roughly 10 ml of fresh peripheral blood using Ficoll-Paque density gradient centrifugation. Progressor patients were first diagnosed with Graves' hyperthyroidism and then developed ophthalmopathy during follow-up. Trizol reagent was used to extract total RNA, and RNA quality was then checked on an Agilent 2100 Bioanalyzer.

The rearrangement combines TRBV7-6 with TRBJ2-1, with the D gene uncertain. The sequenced sample consisted of blood. This TCR derives from a woman between 45 and 65 years old with Graves' hyperthyroidism that later progressed to Graves' ophthalmopathy. The CDR3 loop reads CASSLARSPQFF. The sequence in DNA is TGTGCCAGCAGCTTAGCTAGGTCCCCGCAGTTCTTC.